The present entry profiles one T cell receptor (beta chain) with its context. Profiling relied on immunoSEQ multiplex PCR, and the TCRdb table lists in-frame clones only, not all of them. There are hundreds of thousands of clones in the sample; more than 75% occur only once, and approximately 0.011% lies in the top ten. This sample was taken from a study of shared T cell receptors in the human thymus. This same sample was also taken into another study, of human thymus T cells. From that paper: Having surgery to correct congenital heart defects, healthy Finnish infants acted as the donors. The thymus tissue came from resections taken during corrective heart surgery. Apparent bias marked the V and J gene usage of thymic and blood repertoires. Overlap was high between thymic repertoires from unrelated individuals, as reported in related research.

This receptor was identified in a boy under three years old with a congenital heart defect. The sequenced sample consisted of thymocytes.

CDR3: CASRKRAYEQYF. CDR3 DNA sequence: TGTGCCAGCAGGAAGCGGGCGTACGAGCAGTACTTC. The genes are TRBV2 and TRBJ2-7; maybe TRBD2 (6 bases). The germline V gene encodes CDR1 SNHLY and CDR2 FYNNEI. The V end was cut by 6 bases, the J end by 4 bases, with 10 bases between. The CDR3 is made up of 12 amino acids.